The 27 T cell receptor beta chains below come from one sample, sequenced in a study of blood T cell repertoires in COVID-19 (dated by TCRdb to about 2020). Receptors were amplified or captured by the immunoSEQ multiplex PCR assay. TCRdb mirrors the immuneACCESS table, restricted to in-frame sequences. Some clones are absent from its copies; in checked studies, under half trace to an unresolved V gene, and the reason for the others is unknown. The sample yields 390,000 or so clones; roughly 90% were counted once. The ten top clones hold approximately 6.2% of the sample. The sequencing sample was made of peripheral blood. The receptors were sampled from a man between 18 and 29 years old with active or convalescent COVID-19.

This clone was found once. The genes are TRBV19 and TRBJ2-1; TRBD2 aligns across 12 bases. Trimming cost V 4 bases and J 0 bases; bases outside gene matches: 7. The CDR3 loop spans 18 amino acids. The germline V gene encodes CDR1 LNHDA and CDR2 SQIVND (reference sequence). In nucleotides, the CDR3 is TGTGCCAGTAGTACGAGGACTAGCGGGGCGAACTCCTACAATGAGCAGTTCTTC. Translation gives CASSTRTSGANSYNEQFF.

V and J are TRBV2 and TRBJ1-1, with D possibly matching TRBD1 (6 bases). CDR3 length: 14 residues. Deletions cut 9 bases from V and 1 base from J, with 15 bases between. Per germline, CDR1 SNHLY and CDR2 FYNNEI. Here the CDR3 DNA reads TGTGCCAGTATGGTGGGCAGGGGGAACACTGAAGCTTTCTTT. Its translation: CASMVGRGNTEAFF.

The rearrangement links TRBV5-6 to TRBJ2-1; 9 bases match TRBD2. Germline V gene data show CDR1 as SGHDT and CDR2 as YYEEEE. The trim removed 0 bases at V and 8 bases at J, leaving 9 bases unmatched. The CDR3 spans 16 residues. CDR3 bases: TGTGCCAGCAGCTTGGTGTCTAGCGGGAACTTTCATGAGCAGTTCTTC. This codes for CASSLVSSGNFHEQFF.

This clone was seen just once. The CDR3 protein is CASTRGAPSTDTQYF. DNA of the CDR3: TGTGCCAGCACCCGGGGAGCTCCTAGCACAGATACGCAGTATTTT. The rearrangement joins TRBV7-2 to TRBJ2-3, with D possibly being TRBD2 (5 bases). This CDR3 has 15 residues. V was pared by 7 bases and J by 0 bases, with 14 bases between. The germline V gene has CDR1 SGHTA and CDR2 FQGNSA.

The J gene is TRBJ1-4, the V gene TRBV14; D uncertain. The CDR3 sequence is 16 residues long. Germline assignment: CDR1 SGHDN and CDR2 FVKESK. The ends were cut back, 0 bases at V and 8 bases at J, with 16 bases in the middle. CDR3 DNA: TGTGCCAGCAGCCAAGATCCAAGGAGGGTCAAGGAAAAACTGTTTTTT. Protein sequence: CASSQDPRRVKEKLFF. Full variable domain (remainder filled in from reference TRBV14 and TRBJ1-4): EAGVTQFPSHSVIEKGQTVTLRCDPISGHDNLYWYRRVMGKEIKFLLHFVKESKQDESGMPNNRFLAERTGGTYSTLKVQPAELEDSGVYFCASSQDPRRVKEKLFFGSGTQLSVL.

The chain joins TRBV28 to TRBJ2-3; unclear D gene. Between the trimmed V and J ends, which lost 2 bases and 1 base, there was a span of 13 bases. This CDR3 has 16 amino acids. Per germline, CDR1 MDHEN and CDR2 SYDVKM. CDR3 DNA sequence: TGTGCCAGCAGTTTAGGGCCCCACCTCGGCACAGATACGCAGTATTTT. It yields the protein CASSLGPHLGTDTQYF.

This clone has only one observation. This chain joins TRBV6-2 or TRBV6-3 and TRBJ2-2, with 8 bases aligning to TRBD2. J lost 7 bases, V lost 0 bases, and 7 bases had no gene match. Germline V lookup: CDR1 MNHEY, CDR2 SVGEGT. The CDR3 spans 16 residues. The CDR3 sequence is CASSYSGRAEVGELFF. The CDR3 DNA is TGTGCCAGCAGTTACTCCGGGAGGGCCGAGGTCGGGGAGCTGTTTTTT.

The gene calls are TRBV6-6 and TRBJ2-1; D might be TRBD2 (5 bases). The CDR3 extends over 17 amino acids. With 5 bases removed from V and 9 bases from J, the gap between germline ends came to 26 bases. In germline, CDR1 is MNHNY, CDR2 SVGAGI (reference sequence). The CDR3 sequence: CASSPLGLSGDFSEQFF. The CDR3 DNA reads as TGTGCCAGCAGTCCCCTTGGGTTAAGCGGAGATTTTAGTGAGCAGTTCTTC.

This chain uses TRBV7-3 with TRBJ2-3, with 7 bases matching TRBD2. Trimming removed 2 bases from V and 0 bases from J; junction bases left unmatched: 2. The V gene's germline CDR1 is SGHTA and CDR2 FQGTGA. The CDR3 has 15 amino acids. CDR3 sequence: CASSLAGASTDTQYF. CDR3 coding DNA: TGTGCCAGCAGCTTAGCGGGAGCGAGCACAGATACGCAGTATTTT.

The rearrangement uses TRBV6-5 and TRBJ1-2; 9 bases line up with TRBD1. The CDR3 totals 15 residues. Germline-derived CDR1 and CDR2 are MNHEY and SVGAGI. J gave up 2 bases and V 7 bases, and 8 bases lay outside the gene matches. The CDR3 is CASTQQGAANYGYTF. The CDR3 nucleotides are TGTGCCAGCACTCAACAGGGGGCAGCGAACTATGGCTACACCTTC.

This sequence joins TRBV5-5 and TRBJ2-7; 7 bases line up with TRBD1. The germline gives CDR1 SGHKS, CDR2 YYEKEE (reference sequence). The J segment lost 2 bases and the V segment lost 2 bases, leaving 4 bases of the junction unmatched. CDR3 length: 14 residues. CDR3 loop: CASSFVQGAYEQYF. The CDR3 bases are TGTGCCAGCAGCTTTGTTCAGGGGGCCTACGAGCAGTACTTC.

V usage is TRBV15 and J usage is TRBJ2-1, with a weak D call TRBD1 (6 bases). Germline assignment: CDR1 LNHNV and CDR2 YYDKDF (reference sequence). The CDR3 totals 17 residues. The germline V and J ends were trimmed by 1 base and 8 bases, with 21 bases remaining between them. The CDR3 loop reads CATSRASRVDRRDEQFF. As DNA, the CDR3 is TGTGCCACCAGCAGAGCATCCCGGGTAGACAGGCGCGATGAGCAGTTCTTC.

This sequence joins TRBV10-1 and TRBJ2-3; TRBD2 matches 13 bases. This CDR3 is 18 amino acids long. V shed 6 bases and J 0 bases; nucleotides not matched to a gene: 9. Germline CDR1 and CDR2: WNHNN and SYGVQD (reference sequence). DNA of the CDR3: TGCGCCAGCAGACCCACTAGCGGGGGGGTTATGAGCACAGATACGCAGTATTTT. Protein: CASRPTSGGVMSTDTQYF.

This chain uses TRBV7-9 with TRBJ1-2, with 8 bases matching TRBD1. The CDR3 is 15 residues long. V shed 1 base and J 4 bases; nucleotides not matched to a gene: 5. Germline CDR1 and CDR2: SEHNR and FQNEAQ (reference sequence). The CDR3, as DNA: TGTGCCAGCAGCTTAGGACAGGGGACACTCTATGGCTACACCTTC. It yields the protein CASSLGQGTLYGYTF.

The V call is TRBV19, the J call TRBJ2-3; D might be TRBD2 (6 bases). Germline V lookup: CDR1 LNHDA, CDR2 SQIVND (reference sequence). Between the trimmed V and J ends, which lost 2 bases and 0 bases, there was a span of 9 bases. This CDR3 has 15 amino acids. This CDR3 is CASSIRGRSTDTQYF. The DNA for the CDR3 is TGTGCCAGTAGTATACGGGGGAGAAGCACAGATACGCAGTATTTT.

A remark on this clone: The junction departs from the called germline gene at one end, perhaps through a read error. J is TRBJ2-6 and V is TRBV6-5; D perhaps matches TRBD1 (6 bases). This CDR3 is 16 amino acids long. CDR1 is MNHEY and CDR2 is SVGAGI in the germline V gene. CDR3 amino acids: CASSYEGTLGANVLTF. The CDR3 nucleotides read TGTGCCAGCAGTTACGAAGGGACACTTGGGGCCAACGTGCTGACTTTC.

J is TRBJ1-1 and V is TRBV7-8, with 9 bases fitting TRBD1. CDR1 is SGHVS and CDR2 is FQNEAQ in the germline V gene. Trimming removed 5 bases from V and 3 bases from J; junction bases left unmatched: 4. The CDR3 sequence is 14 residues long. This chain's CDR3 is CASSPGQGYTEAFF. The CDR3 DNA follows: TGTGCCAGCAGCCCGGGACAGGGCTACACTGAAGCTTTCTTT.

The chain is built from TRBV5-1 and TRBJ2-5; D not certain. The CDR3 is made up of 14 amino acids. V was trimmed by 0 bases and J by 4 bases, leaving 10 bases between them. In germline, CDR1 is SGHRS, CDR2 YFSETQ. As DNA, the CDR3 is TGCGCCAGCAGCTTGGCCCAGTTCCGAGAGACCCAGTACTTC. It encodes CASSLAQFRETQYF.

The CDR3 here is CATSRDRGLRTYNEQFF. For the CDR3, the DNA is TGTGCCACCAGCAGAGATCGGGGACTCCGGACCTACAATGAGCAGTTCTTC. The chain combines TRBV15 with TRBJ2-1; a possible D gene is TRBD2 (6 bases). V lost 0 bases and J lost 2, with 14 bases in between. CDR3 length: 17 amino acids. The germline CDR1 and CDR2 sequences are LNHNV and YYDKDF (reference sequence).

To note about this clone: Compared with germline, one end of the junction differs, possibly owing to a read error. The chain carries TRBV7-6 and TRBJ2-2, with 8 positions matching TRBD2. Looked up from germline, CDR1 is SGHVS and CDR2 is FNYEAQ. The CDR3 contains 16 residues. In DNA form, the CDR3 reads TGTGCCAGCAGCCCGAACGGGGGGGCGAAAACCGGGGAGCTGTTTTTT. This codes for CASSPNGGAKTGELFF.

J is TRBJ1-4 and V is TRBV2; D not resolved. This CDR3 is 17 amino acids long. The germline V gene encodes CDR1 SNHLY and CDR2 FYNNEI. V was clipped by 4 bases and J by 0 bases, with 15 bases between them. The CDR3 region has the DNA TGTGCCAGCAGTGTAATTGTCTGGGCCGCAACTAATGAAAAACTGTTTTTT. It codes for CASSVIVWAATNEKLFF.

The genes are TRBV5-1 and TRBJ2-7, with 7 bases lining up with TRBD2. This CDR3 has 13 amino acids. Losses at the gene ends were 2 bases for V and 9 bases for J; bases not matched to a gene: 8. Germline V gene data show CDR1 as SGHRS and CDR2 as YFSETQ. CDR3 DNA sequence: TGCGCCAGCAGCTTTGGAGGGAGGGAAGCGCAGTACTTC. Translation gives CASSFGGREAQYF.

About this clone itself: The identical CDR3 is also encoded by other nucleotide sequences in the sample. V gene TRBV27 combines with J gene TRBJ1-1, with D possibly being TRBD1 (6 bases). V lost 2 bases and J lost 0, with 10 bases in between. The V gene's germline CDR1 is MNHEY and CDR2 SMNVEV (reference sequence). The CDR3 consists of 15 residues. CDR3 region: CASSLLGHMNTEAFF. The CDR3, as DNA: TGTGCCAGCAGTTTACTGGGACATATGAACACTGAAGCTTTCTTT.

The chain couples TRBV6-2 or TRBV6-3 to TRBJ1-2; TRBD1 agrees at 9 bases. The CDR3 contains 13 residues. Germline V lookup: CDR1 MNHEY, CDR2 SVGEGT. J lost 5 bases, V lost 2 bases, and 0 bases had no gene match. CDR3 sequence: CASSYDRGYGYTF. CDR3 in DNA: TGTGCCAGCAGTTACGACAGGGGGTATGGCTACACCTTC.

This clone was counted a single time. This chain links TRBV5-1 with TRBJ1-2; the D is unclear. This CDR3 region has 13 residues. Trimming shortened V by 1 base and J by 1 base, and 5 bases separated the two germline ends. The germline V gene has CDR1 SGHRS and CDR2 YFSETQ. The CDR3: CASSLTDNYGYTF. The CDR3 nucleotides read TGCGCCAGCAGCTTGACAGATAACTATGGCTACACCTTC. The whole variable domain, filled in from reference TRBV5-1 and TRBJ1-2, reads KAGVTQTPRYLIKTRGQQVTLSCSPISGHRSVSWYQQTPGQGLQFLFEYFSETQRNKGNFPGRFSGRQFSNSRSEMNVSTLELGDSALYLCASSLTDNYGYTFGSGTRLTVV.

The chain uses TRBV15 and TRBJ2-1; 9 bases map to TRBD1. The junction had 5 bases not matched to a gene; V was cut back by 1 base and J by 4 bases. Germline CDR1 and CDR2: LNHNV and YYDKDF (reference sequence). The length of the CDR3 is 16 residues. CDR3 nucleotide sequence: TGTGCCACCAGCAGAGGCACAGGGGGCGAATACAATGAGCAGTTCTTC. Protein sequence: CATSRGTGGEYNEQFF.

The chain recombines TRBV6-2 or TRBV6-3 with TRBJ2-3; TRBD1 matches at 7 bases. The length of the CDR3 is 15 residues. Losses at the gene ends were 1 base for V and 2 bases for J; bases not matched to a gene: 3. Germline CDR1 is MNHEY and CDR2 is SVGEGT. CDR3 region: CASSYWGQITDTQYF. In DNA form, the CDR3 reads TGTGCCAGCAGTTACTGGGGACAGATCACAGATACGCAGTATTTT.